The sequence of this T cell receptor (beta chain) was determined in a study of cytomegalovirus exposure and HLA in healthy donors (dated by TCRdb to between 2016 and 2019). The study in broad terms: An earlier analysis of roughly 610 of the donors reported about 300 Gb of sequence data and 117 million unique TCR beta sequences obtained from about 200 million T cells. Approximately 300 gigabases of sequencing data and around 85 million unique TCR sequences made up an early release that covered under 750 HLA-typed donors. The genetic ancestry cluster associated with self-reported Caucasian donors included about 81% of the approximately 430 genotyped donors. The study aimed to test whether cataloging public T cell receptors could reveal signatures of past pathogen exposure. Using immunosequencing, the study profiled T cell repertoires from 550 to 750 subjects and related those repertoires to cytomegalovirus serostatus. Along with the roughly 700-subject first cohort, a separate validation cohort of over 90 different subjects was used. To predict cytomegalovirus infection status, the study combined high-throughput TCR immunosequencing, statistical association of individual TCRs with disease status, and machine learning. A later analysis re-analyzed previously published TCR beta repertoires from several hundred donors and added high-resolution HLA genotyping to study TCR occurrence patterns. In the later analysis, no new phenotypic data were used to find candidate immune exposures; instead, reliance was placed on TCR beta sequences and their occurrence across donors. An earlier analysis of more than 450 of the donors used high-throughput TCR beta sequencing to judge whether each TCR beta V gene segment behaved as functional or pseudogenic. Alongside the repertoire data, information on donor age, sex, ethnicity and CMV serostatus was compiled. A later genetic analysis took genome-wide SNP genotypes for about 65% of the roughly 670 donors and used that subset as a discovery cohort. All discovery cohort repertoires had been generated on a single sequencing platform. HLA typing included class I and class II loci at four-digit resolution. Typing coverage differed by locus: A, B, C, DRB1 and DQB1 were typed in roughly 620-630 donors, DQA1 in about 500, DPA1 in some 600, and DPB1 in 472. Five DR-DQ haplotypes were treated as single units for association and clustering because of strong linkage in the cohort. Across around 400 genotyped donors of the cohort, an average of approximately 220,000 unique TCR beta nucleotide sequences per donor were sequenced, and 15% to 20% of those sequences were non-productive.

Libraries were built with the immunoSEQ multiplex PCR assay. For the multiplex PCR, a mixture combining 60 forward primers for TCR Vbeta segments and 13 reverse primers for TCR Jbeta segments was used. Amplification of the CDR3 region of rearranged TCR beta genes was performed with a multiplex PCR assay on genomic DNA. The Illumina HiSeq System was used to sequence the amplified TCR beta libraries as 87-base-pair reads. The original methods were these. In a later analysis, around 80 million unique TCR beta chains were counted across the approximately 620 repertoires, and about 9.9 million of these chains were shared by at least two donors. A nearest-neighbor algorithm error-corrected the raw reads and collapsed the reads into unique sequences, merging closely related sequences to remove PCR and sequencing errors. V, D and J gene segments were assigned by aligning CDR3 sequences to IMGT reference sequences. For a sequence to be retained, a match of at least six nucleotides to both a V gene segment and a J gene segment was required. A rearrangement was called productive if the CDR3 had no stop codons and remained in frame with V and J, and every other rearrangement was called non-productive. CDR3 was defined by IMGT convention, running from the second conserved V-encoded cysteine to the conserved J-encoded phenylalanine. The earlier analysis of 587 of the donors excluded sequences that lacked an unambiguous match to a single V gene segment. In an earlier analysis of several hundred of the donors, V segments were called functional above 56.7% productive rearrangements and were called segregating when the between-donor standard deviation exceeded 5%. A statistical classification framework was built to diagnose cytomegalovirus status from the catalog of TCR beta chain sequences. A later analysis assigned V and J genes by comparing TCR nucleotide sequences with IMGT/GENE-DB human TR gene sequences. A later analysis assigned CDR3 sequences and most-parsimonious VDJ recombination scenarios with the TCRdist pipeline. A later analysis defined each TCR beta chain by its CDR3 amino acid sequence plus V-gene family, and excluded reads lacking a unique V-gene family. As a way to deal with suspected cross-contamination and a sequencing artifact, a later analysis dropped 592 nucleotide sequences that were highly shared and had low generation probability. A later analysis calculated a clonal expansion index for each public chain from normalized within-repertoire ranks of inferred template counts. Generation probabilities in a later analysis came from a VDJ recombination model fitted to out-of-frame rearrangements, and those results were checked against IGoR. In a later analysis, hypergeometric tests were used to score TCR-TCR, TCR-HLA and TCR-CMV co-occurrence, with a repertoire-size bias correction applied to TCR pairs. To estimate false discovery rates, a later analysis permuted the HLA or CMV assignments 20 times. In a later analysis, co-occurring TCRs were grouped using DBSCAN, and TCRdist sequence similarity was added for clustering within HLA-allele-positive subsets. For co-occurrence clustering, repertoires with fewer than 30,000 or more than 120,000 public chains were excluded, along with a handful of repertoires with anomalous nucleotide sharing. In TCRdb, the immuneACCESS table is reduced to in-frame sequences with V and J assigned. These tables do not hold every clone; where another copy was compared, an unresolved V gene accounts for under half, and the others remain unexplained. The DNA gave D and trimming, while V, J and clone size come from that table. Here the sample has tens of thousands of clones; roughly 80% occur a single time. Under 3% of the sample lies in the top ten.

Overall results and qualifications from the work: Specific HLA alleles were associated with over 15,000 TCR beta sequences at a false discovery rate of 0.05 in a later analysis. The 87-base-pair reads could not distinguish some IMGT-functional V segments, including TRBV6-2 and TRBV6-3, so those segments were excluded. A further reported finding was that TCR beta sequences accurately predicted the HLA-A and HLA-B alleles for most subjects in the first cohort. In a later analysis, TCR association rates were found to vary across HLA loci, with the most associated TCRs seen for DRB1 alleles and the fewest for HLA-C alleles. A later analysis found that HLA-associated TCR beta chains were more clonally expanded and had lower generation probabilities than equally common non-associated chains. A cluster of highly shared sequence variants was judged likely to be a technical artifact of the sequencing pipeline. Because some donors lacked HLA typing at each locus, the association tests relied only on the typed subset. In this cohort, only TCR beta chains were sequenced, and detectable features were limited by the absence of alpha or paired-chain data. In vitro tests confirmed that a few of the cytomegalovirus-associated TCR beta chains recognize cytomegalovirus antigens. In an earlier analysis of some 550 of the donors, most TCR beta V segments were observed in productive rearrangements about 87% or about 30% of the time, broadly matching IMGT annotations. Roughly uniform sequencing depth across donors was assumed in presence/absence analyses, although this assumption may not hold. According to the authors, the approach could potentially be generalized to other disease states and immunological phenotypes. A later genetic analysis reported fewer N-insertions in productive TCRs among donors in an Asian-associated ancestry cluster than the roughly 620-donor mean. Across donors, most TCR sequences were observed very rarely, whereas some public TCRs were present in many individuals. Immune exposure information for the cohort was limited to CMV serostatus. Several of the top co-occurrence clusters appeared to be linked to parvovirus B19, influenza, CMV and Epstein-Barr virus, according to a later analysis. An association between a missense DCLRE1C variant and V-gene and J-gene trimming of TCR beta chains was found in a later genetic analysis and replicated in an independent cohort. Most CMV-associated TCR beta chains appeared to be HLA-restricted in a later analysis, and the HLA associations seemed to be driven largely by CMV exposure. Because counts were too low, roughly 16 rarely observed V segments, including chromosome 9 orphons, were left out of the earlier analysis of several hundred of the donors. The study gave a list of about 170 TCR beta chains associated with cytomegalovirus. When HLA alleles, especially DR and DQ, strongly co-occurred, TCR associations were difficult to assign to individual alleles. Correlated functional status among segregating V segments might be attributable to linkage disequilibrium, but an unknown experimental factor could not be ruled out. In both the original and validation cohorts, the classifier was reported to diagnose cytomegalovirus status with high specificity and sensitivity.

Worth noting for this clone: Its antigen is still unknown. No per-base quality is available; no much larger clone lies one base away.

The cohort was made up of about 670 healthy bone marrow donors. All cohort members were sampled while nominally healthy, although unrecorded immune exposures were likely present. The donor was CMV seronegative and belonged to the group of 352 seronegative cohort members. A peripheral blood sample was provided by each donor, and peripheral blood mononuclear cells were used for TCR beta sequencing. Genomic DNA was extracted from the blood cell samples with the Qiagen DNeasy Blood Extraction Kit. V and J are trimmed by 2 bases and 11 bases, and the gene matches miss 9 bases of the junction. The germline V gene (reference sequence) supplies CDR1 GTSNPN and CDR2 SVGIG. The cysteine opens and the phenylalanine closes a CDR3 of 14 amino acids. Here the CDR3 DNA is all that survives: 42 bases in frame from base 1.

The clonotype comes from a man aged 30 to 45 in good health and CMV-seronegative. This receptor chain uses TRBV30 and TRBJ1-5; TRBD1 matches 10 bases in the middle. Source material: PBMCs. CDR3 loop: CAWSKGTGVWAQHF. At the DNA level, the sequence is TGTGCCTGGAGTAAGGGGACAGGGGTGTGGGCCCAGCATTTT.